The 30 T cell receptor beta chains listed next were all sequenced from one sample in a study of blood T cell repertoires in COVID-19. TCRdb keeps only in-frame clones here, not all; method: immunoSEQ multiplex PCR. The sample lists about 130,000 clones, around 82% occurring once. Sequencing was done on a sample of peripheral blood. These receptors were collected from a man in his thirties or forties with COVID-19, enrolled during active disease.

This sequence joins TRBV5-1 and TRBJ1-2; TRBD1 matches at 9 bases. V lost 0 bases and J lost 7; bases outside the gene matches: 7. CDR3 length: 15 residues. Germline loops: CDR1 SGHRS, CDR2 YFSETQ. CDR3 in DNA: TGCGCCAGCAGCTTGGGGCCTACAGGGGGCTCTGGCTACACCTTC. Encoded protein: CASSLGPTGGSGYTF.

This rearrangement joins TRBV5-6 to TRBJ2-2; maybe TRBD1 (6 bases). The V end was cut by 3 bases, the J end by 8 bases, with 26 bases between. This CDR3 is 18 amino acids long. Germline V CDR1 and CDR2: SGHDT, YYEEEE. In DNA form, the CDR3 reads TGTGCCAGCAGCTCTGCCCGTTTGAGCGACCACAGGGTAGGGGAGCTGTTTTTT. It codes for CASSSARLSDHRVGELFF.

The chain combines TRBV5-6 with TRBJ2-5, with TRBD1 as a possible D gene (8 bases). The CDR3 is 14 residues long. Trimming removed 5 bases from V and 9 bases from J, with 20 bases in between. From germline, CDR1 is SGHDT and CDR2 YYEEEE. The DNA of the CDR3 is TGTGCCAGCAGTTCCTGGACAGGGAGGGGGTCCCAGTACTTC. Translation gives CASSSWTGRGSQYF.

The genes are TRBV28 and TRBJ1-2; a possible D gene is TRBD1 (5 bases). The CDR3 consists of 21 residues. Germline V gives CDR1 MDHEN, CDR2 SYDVKM. The V end lost 3 bases, the J end lost 2 bases, and 31 bases lay between the germline ends. For the CDR3, the DNA is TGTGCCAGCAGTTTTGGGACTGCCGAGTTTGGCAGGGCCGGGGGAAACTATGGCTACACCTTC. Its translation is CASSFGTAEFGRAGGNYGYTF.

This sequence joins TRBV3-1 (or the pseudogene TRBV3-2) and TRBJ2-3, with 8 bases matching TRBD1. This CDR3 contains 15 residues. V gave up 4 bases and J gave up 3 bases; unmatched junction bases: 6. Germline CDR1 reads LGHDT; CDR2 reads YNNKEL (reference sequence). The CDR3 DNA reads TGTGCCAGCAGCCTACAGGGGGTTGCAACAGATACGCAGTATTTT. Its protein is CASSLQGVATDTQYF.

The chain couples TRBV27 to TRBJ2-3; 9 bases fit TRBD1. Germline assignment: CDR1 MNHEY and CDR2 SMNVEV (reference sequence). The CDR3 length is 18 residues. The V and J ends lost 6 bases and 2 bases, in that order; junction bases with no gene match: 15. CDR3 sequence: CASSLIPTGGSLTDTQYF. CDR3 nucleotide sequence: TGTGCCAGCAGCCTAATTCCAACAGGGGGCTCACTCACAGATACGCAGTATTTT.

The chain couples TRBV30 to TRBJ2-1; TRBD2 matches 8 bases. With V trimmed by 8 bases and J by 3 bases, 15 bases remained unmatched. Germline lookup yields CDR1 GTSNPN and CDR2 SVGIG (reference sequence). This CDR3 has 16 residues. CDR3 residues: CAPFWGIAGSYNEQFF. The CDR3 nucleotides are TGTGCCCCCTTCTGGGGAATAGCGGGGAGCTACAATGAGCAGTTCTTC.

The chain uses TRBV24-1 and TRBJ2-1, with 11 bases matching TRBD1. Per germline, CDR1 KGHDR and CDR2 SFDVKD. V gave up 9 bases and J gave up 9 bases; unmatched junction bases: 12. The CDR3 sequence is 15 residues long. In DNA, the CDR3 is TGTGCCACCGCCGACCCGGGACAGGGGGTGGTTGAGCAGTTCTTC. Residues: CATADPGQGVVEQFF.

This chain uses TRBV29-1 with TRBJ1-5; 9 nucleotides agree with TRBD1. From germline, CDR1 is SQVTM and CDR2 ANQGSEA. V was clipped by 7 bases and J by 0 bases; unmatched bases: 10. This CDR3 has 16 residues. CDR3 in amino acids: CSASTGGPFSNQPQHF. CDR3 DNA sequence: TGCAGCGCGAGTACAGGGGGCCCGTTTAGCAATCAGCCCCAGCATTTT.

The V and J genes are TRBV2 and TRBJ1-5; maybe TRBD1 (5 bases). Trimming took 0 bases from V and 9 from J, leaving 6 bases between them. The germline CDR1 and CDR2 sequences are SNHLY and FYNNEI. The CDR3 is made up of 12 amino acids. The CDR3 loop reads CASSEAGGPQHF. As DNA, the CDR3 is TGTGCCAGCAGTGAAGCGGGGGGGCCCCAGCATTTT. Full variable domain (missing parts from reference TRBV2 and TRBJ1-5): EPEVTQTPSHQVTQMGQEVILRCVPISNHLYFYWYRQILGQKVEFLVSFYNNEISEKSEIFDDQFSVERPDGSNFTLKIRSTKLEDSAMYFCASSEAGGPQHFGDGTRLSIL.

The sample holds one count of this clone. The V call is TRBV30, the J call TRBJ2-1, with TRBD2 identical over 10 bases. The CDR3 contains 15 residues. Looked up from germline, CDR1 is GTSNPN and CDR2 is SVGIG (reference sequence). V gave up 5 bases and J gave up 8 bases; unmatched junction bases: 12. For the CDR3, the DNA is TGTGCCTGGGCATCACCAGCGGGGGGGAAAGATGAGCAGTTCTTC. Its protein is CAWASPAGGKDEQFF.

This sequence joins TRBV30 and TRBJ2-7; TRBD1 matches at 10 bases. CDR1 GTSNPN and CDR2 SVGIG come from the germline V gene (reference sequence). Unmatched junction bases numbered 6, after V lost 0 bases and J lost 7 bases. This CDR3 is built from 14 residues. This CDR3 reads CAWSVGTGAREQYF. The CDR3 DNA follows: TGTGCCTGGAGTGTAGGGACAGGGGCGAGAGAGCAGTACTTC.

The rearrangement links TRBV7-9 to TRBJ2-2, with unresolved D. The CDR3 extends over 12 amino acids. V lost 7 bases to trimming and J lost 6 bases, with 9 bases between them. CDR1 and CDR2 from the germline V gene are SEHNR and FQNEAQ (reference sequence). CDR3 coding DNA: TGTGCCAGCAACAAACCTCCCGGGGAGCTGTTTTTT. Its protein product is CASNKPPGELFF. The full variable domain, in which reference TRBV7-9 and TRBJ2-2 provide the parts outside the CDR3, is DTGVSQNPRHKITKRGQNVTFRCDPISEHNRLYWYRQTLGQGPEFLTYFQNEAQLEKSRLLSDRFSAERPKGSFSTLEIQRTEQGDSAMYLCASNKPPGELFFGEGSRLTVL.

The chain is built from TRBV4-3 and TRBJ1-4, with D possibly being TRBD1 (5 bases). The V gene lost 0 bases and the J gene lost 2 bases, with 22 bases spanning the gap. The CDR3 runs to 20 residues. Looked up from germline, CDR1 is LGHNA and CDR2 is YSLEER. The CDR3 loop is CASSQDFSGGEVGTNEKLFF. CDR3 bases: TGCGCCAGCAGCCAAGATTTTAGTGGAGGGGAAGTCGGCACTAATGAAAAACTGTTTTTT.

The chain recombines TRBV28 with TRBJ2-7; D is perhaps TRBD2 (5 bases). Germline lookup yields CDR1 MDHEN and CDR2 SYDVKM. The CDR3 covers 14 residues. Trimming stripped 5 bases from V and 3 bases from J, with 14 bases between. The CDR3 region is CASSPPAVLYEQYF. The CDR3 region has the DNA TGTGCCAGCAGTCCCCCAGCGGTACTCTACGAGCAGTACTTC.

Of note for this clone: Other DNA sequences in the same sample also yield this CDR3. The chain joins TRBV28 to TRBJ1-2, with 10 bases fitting TRBD1. Germline values: CDR1 MDHEN, CDR2 SYDVKM. J was trimmed by 6 bases and V by 2 bases; bases with no gene match: 0. The CDR3 consists of 13 residues. CDR3 residues: CASSLGQGDGYTF. The CDR3 nucleotides read TGTGCCAGCAGTTTAGGACAGGGGGATGGCTACACCTTC.

The chain carries TRBV28 and TRBJ1-4; the match to TRBD1 covers 7 bases. Unmatched junction bases numbered 10, after V lost 2 bases and J lost 7 bases. There are 16 residues in the CDR3. Germline V gene lookup returns CDR1 MDHEN and CDR2 SYDVKM. The CDR3 nucleotides read TGTGCCAGCAGTTTAAACAGGTTTTACAGGGGTGAAAAACTGTTTTTT. Translation: CASSLNRFYRGEKLFF.

The CDR3 is CASSSTQGYEQFF. The CDR3 nucleotides are TGTGCCAGCAGCTCGACCCAGGGCTATGAGCAGTTCTTC. The rearrangement links TRBV5-4 to TRBJ2-1; the D gene is possibly TRBD1 (5 bases). Germline-derived CDR1 and CDR2 are SGHNT and YYREEE (reference sequence). V was clipped by 3 bases and J by 8 bases, with 12 bases between them. The CDR3 consists of 13 residues.

This clone was seen only a few times. The chain carries TRBV7-2 and TRBJ1-3; D is perhaps TRBD1 (5 bases). Per germline, CDR1 SGHTA and CDR2 FQGNSA. The CDR3 has 15 residues. V lost 5 bases and J 0 bases, leaving 11 bases between the germline ends. The CDR3 DNA sequence: TGTGCCAGCAGCCCCCAGGGAGGCTCTGGAAACACCATATATTTT. Encoded protein: CASSPQGGSGNTIYF.

The chain has TRBV7-6 and TRBJ2-7; TRBD1 matches 9 bases. Germline V CDR1 and CDR2: SGHVS, FNYEAQ. Trimming at V came to 8 bases and at J to 4 bases, leaving 9 bases not matched to a gene. The CDR3 has 14 residues. CDR3 in DNA: TGTGCCAGCCGTAGGGACAGGGTGTTTTACGAGCAGTACTTC. This translates into CASRRDRVFYEQYF.

The chain has TRBV6-6 and TRBJ2-7, with D tentatively TRBD2 (5 bases). Trimming shortened V by 6 bases and J by 5 bases, and 14 bases separated the two germline ends. Germline loops: CDR1 MNHNY, CDR2 SVGAGI (reference sequence). CDR3 length equals 13 residues. The CDR3 is CASSPLLVHEQYF. The CDR3 nucleotides read TGTGCCAGCAGCCCTCTACTAGTCCACGAGCAGTACTTC.

The chain recombines TRBV19 with TRBJ1-3; a weak D match, TRBD1 (5 bases). Trimming removed 3 bases at V and 1 base at J, with 25 bases between. The V gene's germline CDR1 is LNHDA and CDR2 SQIVND (reference sequence). There are 20 residues in the CDR3. CDR3 amino acids: CASSIGRVRAASTSGNTIYF. The CDR3 DNA reads as TGTGCCAGTAGTATTGGCAGGGTCAGGGCGGCGAGTACTTCTGGAAACACCATATATTTT.

The chain employs TRBV28 and TRBJ1-1; tentative D call: TRBD1 (5 bases). This CDR3 has 12 amino acids. V was shortened by 11 bases and J by 3 bases, with 13 bases between the two germline ends. CDR1 is MDHEN and CDR2 is SYDVKM in the germline V gene. The CDR3 spells CAGMGGDTEAFF. In nucleotides, the CDR3 is TGTGCCGGGATGGGGGGGGACACTGAAGCTTTCTTT. The full variable domain, its missing parts supplied by reference TRBV28 and TRBJ1-1, is DVKVTQSSRYLVKRTGEKVFLECVQDMDHENMFWYRQDPGLGLRLIYFSYDVKMKEKGDIPEGYSVSREKKERFSLILESASTNQTSMYLCAGMGGDTEAFFGQGTRLTVV.

The chain has TRBV2 and TRBJ1-2, with unresolved D. The CDR3 loop spans 15 amino acids. Trimming pared 1 base from V and 7 bases from J, leaving 16 bases between. In germline, CDR1 is SNHLY, CDR2 FYNNEI. The CDR3 DNA reads TGTGCCAGCAGTGAAGTAAGAAGAGGGAGGAGTGGCTACACCTTC. Its translation: CASSEVRRGRSGYTF. Complete variable domain (other parts from reference TRBV2 and TRBJ1-2): EPEVTQTPSHQVTQMGQEVILRCVPISNHLYFYWYRQILGQKVEFLVSFYNNEISEKSEIFDDQFSVERPDGSNFTLKIRSTKLEDSAMYFCASSEVRRGRSGYTFGSGTRLTVV.

J is TRBJ1-2 and V is TRBV28, with 10 bases lining up with TRBD1. After removal of 2 bases from V and 5 bases from J, the junction contained 5 bases not matched to a gene. The CDR3 is 15 amino acids. Germline loops: CDR1 MDHEN, CDR2 SYDVKM. DNA for the CDR3: TGTGCCAGCAGTTTAAGTGGGACAGGGGTGTATGGCTACACCTTC. Residues: CASSLSGTGVYGYTF.

The chain carries TRBV7-2 and TRBJ2-7; 8 bases fit TRBD2. CDR3 length: 14 amino acids. Germline assignment: CDR1 SGHTA and CDR2 FQGNSA. V lost 5 bases, J lost 8 bases, and 11 bases stayed unmatched. CDR3 sequence: CASSLLGLVAQQYF. The CDR3 DNA follows: TGTGCCAGCAGCCTTTTGGGACTAGTAGCCCAGCAGTACTTC. Full variable domain (rest looked up from reference TRBV7-2 and TRBJ2-7): GAGVSQSPSNKVTEKGKDVELRCDPISGHTALYWYRQSLGQGLEFLIYFQGNSAPDKSGLPSDRFSAERTGGSVSTLTIQRTQQEDSAVYLCASSLLGLVAQQYFGPGTRLTVT.

J is TRBJ1-1 and V is TRBV11-3; no clear D. The CDR3 length is 15 residues. Germline CDR1 reads SGHNT; CDR2 reads YENEEA. V lost 4 bases and J lost 4, with 16 bases in between. This CDR3 is CASSSSGIAVTEAFF. For the CDR3, the DNA is TGTGCCAGCAGCTCTTCGGGGATCGCCGTCACTGAAGCTTTCTTT.

The chain couples TRBV5-6 to TRBJ1-1; D gene unclear. The length of the CDR3 is 16 residues. The germline CDR1 and CDR2 sequences are SGHDT and YYEEEE. Trimming took off 1 base at V and 1 base at J, with 14 bases between the two ends. In nucleotides, the CDR3 is TGTGCCAGCAGCTTGAAGTTTCACACTAAGAACACTGAAGCTTTCTTT. Amino acid sequence: CASSLKFHTKNTEAFF.

The chain carries TRBV28 and TRBJ1-4, with 10 bases that match TRBD1. J gave up 8 bases and V 6 bases, and 9 bases lay outside the gene matches. This CDR3 is built from 15 residues. Germline-derived CDR1 and CDR2 are MDHEN and SYDVKM. CDR3 sequence: CASSLGTGVEEKLFF. CDR3 sequence (DNA): TGTGCCAGCAGCCTCGGGACAGGGGTGGAGGAAAAACTGTTTTTT.

In its sample, this clone was seen a few times. The chain links TRBV27 to TRBJ2-7; TRBD2 agrees at 11 bases. This CDR3 contains 16 residues. Germline V lookup: CDR1 MNHEY, CDR2 SMNVEV (reference sequence). Trimming removed 3 bases from V and 2 bases from J; junction bases left unmatched: 6. CDR3 sequence (DNA): TGTGCCAGCAGTTTTCGGGGACTAGCGGTCCCCTACGAGCAGTACTTC. Translation gives CASSFRGLAVPYEQYF.